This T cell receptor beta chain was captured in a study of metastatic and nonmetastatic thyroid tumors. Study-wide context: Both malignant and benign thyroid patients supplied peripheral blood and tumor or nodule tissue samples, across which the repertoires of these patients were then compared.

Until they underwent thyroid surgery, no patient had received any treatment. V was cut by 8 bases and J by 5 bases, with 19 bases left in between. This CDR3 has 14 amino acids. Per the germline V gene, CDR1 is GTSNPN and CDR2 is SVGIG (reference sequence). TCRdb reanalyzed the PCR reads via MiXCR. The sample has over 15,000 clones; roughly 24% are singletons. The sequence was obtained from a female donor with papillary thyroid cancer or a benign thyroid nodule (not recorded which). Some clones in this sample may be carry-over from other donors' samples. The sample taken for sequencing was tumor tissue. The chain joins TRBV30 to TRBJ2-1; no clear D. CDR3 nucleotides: TGTGCCAGGGTCCCTCTCGGGCGAGACAATGAGCAGTTCTTC. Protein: CARVPLGRDNEQFF.